Detailed here is one T cell receptor beta chain. This CDR3 is 14 amino acids long. V dropped 2 bases and J dropped 8 bases, with 12 bases sitting between them. Germline V gives CDR1 LGHNA, CDR2 YNFKEQ. TCRdb processed the RT-PCR reads anew with MiXCR; each CDR3 protein has one entry. The sample consists of around 200,000 distinct CDR3 sequences, around 40% of them appearing once. This record comes from a study of patients and donors after allogeneic stem cell transplantation. Sequencing was performed on blood, either unsorted or a sorted T cell fraction (not recorded which). This clonotype was sampled from a human donor who was either an allogeneic HSCT recipient or a stem cell or donor lymphocyte infusion donor (not recorded which). It is not recorded whose cells these are; they may come from a transplant donor. The chain joins TRBV4-2 to TRBJ1-4; D gene ambiguous. DNA of the CDR3: TGTGCCAGCAGCCAAAGTTTGGGTGAGGAAAAACTGTTTTTT. Translating gives CASSQSLGEEKLFF.